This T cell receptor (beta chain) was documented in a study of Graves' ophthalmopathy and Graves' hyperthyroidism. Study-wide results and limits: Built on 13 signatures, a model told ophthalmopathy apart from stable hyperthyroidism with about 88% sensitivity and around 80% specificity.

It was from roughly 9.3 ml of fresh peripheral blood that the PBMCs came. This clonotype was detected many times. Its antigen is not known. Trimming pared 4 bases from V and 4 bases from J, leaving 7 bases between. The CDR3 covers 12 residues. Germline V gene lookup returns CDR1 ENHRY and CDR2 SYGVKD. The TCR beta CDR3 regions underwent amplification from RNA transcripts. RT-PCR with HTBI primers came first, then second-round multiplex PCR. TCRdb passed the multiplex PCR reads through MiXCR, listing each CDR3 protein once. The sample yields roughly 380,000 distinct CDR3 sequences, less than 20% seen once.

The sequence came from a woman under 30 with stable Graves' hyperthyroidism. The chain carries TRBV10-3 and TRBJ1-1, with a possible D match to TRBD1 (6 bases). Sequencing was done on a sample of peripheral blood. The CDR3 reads CAISGGLTEAFF. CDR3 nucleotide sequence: TGTGCCATCAGTGGGGGGCTCACTGAAGCTTTCTTT.